The present entry profiles one T cell receptor beta chain with its context. As yet, its antigen is unknown. Quantitative 5'-RACE was performed with molecular barcodes, and it yielded the TCR beta libraries. MiXCR, applied by TCRdb to the 5' RACE reads, yields one record per CDR3 protein. Found here are about 800,000 distinct CDR3 sequences, 12% of them singletons; the top ten hold 0.51%. The entry originates in a study of CD8 T cells in ankylosing spondylitis. CDR1 and CDR2 from the germline V gene are SGHAT and FQNNGV. V lost 1 base and J 8 bases, leaving 14 bases between the germline ends. The CDR3 covers 15 residues. General study results and limits: Previous work reported some of these motif variants in the synovial fluid and blood of reactive arthritis. It appeared that ankylosing spondylitis blood was characterized by a TCR beta motif of roughly 8 highly homologous variants.

Sequencing used blood, either unsorted or a sorted T cell fraction (not recorded which). The chain uses TRBV11-2 and TRBJ1-4; D is ambiguous. The clonotype comes from a male donor with ankylosing spondylitis. For the CDR3, the DNA is TGTGCCAGCAGCTTAGTCGGTGTTGTAGGGGAAAAACTGTTTTTT. The encoded protein is CASSLVGVVGEKLFF.